This TCR beta chain originates from a study of cytomegalovirus exposure and HLA in healthy donors (dated by TCRdb to the late 2010s). With respect to the entire study: In an earlier analysis of about 560 of the donors, 250 to 350 Gb of sequence data and 90 million to 120 million unique TCR beta sequences from about 180 million T cells were reported. Genome-wide SNP genotypes for about 55% of the roughly 670 donors were used in a later genetic analysis, which treated that subset as a discovery cohort. An early release covering roughly 640 HLA-typed donors comprised roughly 300 gigabases of sequencing data and 85 million to 100 million unique TCR sequences. Donor age, sex, ethnicity and CMV serostatus were collected together with the repertoire data. On average, around 240,000 unique TCR beta nucleotide sequences were sequenced per donor among more than 350 genotyped donors of the cohort, with approximately 18% of those sequences being non-productive. An earlier analysis of 587 of the donors used high-throughput TCR beta sequencing to judge whether each TCR beta V gene segment behaved as functional or pseudogenic. The aim of the study was to test whether cataloging public T cell receptors could identify signatures of past pathogen exposure. Of the roughly 400 genotyped donors, roughly 85% fell in the genetic ancestry cluster associated with self-reported Caucasian donors. The number of donors typed differed by locus, with about 620-630 for A, B, C, DRB1 and DQB1, roughly 520 for DQA1, approximately 580 for DPA1, and around 430 for DPB1. The study combined high-throughput TCR immunosequencing, statistical association of individual TCRs with disease status, and machine learning to predict cytomegalovirus infection status. In addition to the first cohort of roughly 700 subjects, a separate validation cohort of around 110 different subjects was used. HLA typing covered class I and class II loci at four-digit resolution. A later analysis re-analyzed previously published TCR beta repertoires from about 730 donors and added high-resolution HLA genotyping to study TCR occurrence patterns. A handful of DR-DQ haplotypes were handled as single units for association and clustering because linkage in the cohort was strong. In the later analysis, no new phenotypic data were used to find candidate immune exposures; instead, reliance was placed on TCR beta sequences and their occurrence across donors. Every discovery cohort repertoire had been produced on one sequencing platform. The study profiled the T cell repertoires of about 640 subjects by immunosequencing and related them to cytomegalovirus serostatus.

The cohort comprised more than 550 healthy bone marrow donors. At the time of sampling, every cohort member was nominally healthy, though immune exposures that went unrecorded were likely present. The donor tested CMV seronegative and was one of the 352 seronegative cohort members. Each donor provided a peripheral blood sample, and peripheral blood mononuclear cells were used for TCR beta sequencing. Genomic DNA extraction from the blood cell samples was performed with the Qiagen DNeasy Blood Extraction Kit. The library was built by means of the immunoSEQ multiplex PCR assay. The multiplex PCR relied on a mix of 60 forward primers for TCR Vbeta segments and 13 reverse primers for TCR Jbeta segments. A multiplex PCR assay on genomic DNA amplified the CDR3 region of rearranged TCR beta genes. On the Illumina HiSeq System, the amplified TCR beta libraries were sequenced as 87-base-pair reads. As for the original processing: A later analysis counted about 80 million unique TCR beta chains across the 690 or so repertoires, and 10 million to 12 million of these chains were shared by at least two donors. Raw reads were error-corrected and collapsed into unique sequences by a nearest-neighbor algorithm in which closely related sequences were merged to remove PCR and sequencing errors. Alignment of CDR3 sequences to IMGT reference sequences was used to assign V, D and J gene segments. For a sequence to be retained, a match of at least six nucleotides was required to both a V gene segment and a J gene segment. Rearrangements were classified as productive when the CDR3 lacked stop codons and remained in frame with V and J, and all other rearrangements were classified as non-productive. Following IMGT convention, CDR3 was defined as the stretch from the second conserved V-encoded cysteine up to the conserved J-encoded phenylalanine. In an earlier analysis of approximately 590 of the donors, sequences lacking an unambiguous match to a single V gene segment were excluded. In an earlier analysis of approximately 550 of the donors, V segments were called functional above 56.7% productive rearrangements and were called segregating when the between-donor standard deviation exceeded 5%. A statistical classification framework was built for diagnosing cytomegalovirus status from the catalog of TCR beta chain sequences. A later analysis assigned V and J genes by comparing TCR nucleotide sequences with IMGT/GENE-DB human TR gene sequences. Using the TCRdist pipeline, a later analysis assigned CDR3 sequences along with most-parsimonious VDJ recombination scenarios. A later analysis defined each TCR beta chain by its CDR3 amino acid sequence plus V-gene family, and excluded reads lacking a unique V-gene family. In a later analysis, approximately 590 highly shared, low-generation-probability nucleotide sequences were removed to address suspected cross-contamination and a sequencing artifact. A later analysis calculated a clonal expansion index for each public chain from normalized within-repertoire ranks of inferred template counts. In a later analysis, generation probabilities were computed with a VDJ recombination model fitted to out-of-frame rearrangements, and the resulting probabilities were checked against IGoR. Hypergeometric tests were used in a later analysis to score TCR-TCR, TCR-HLA and TCR-CMV co-occurrence, with a repertoire-size bias correction applied to the TCR pairs. A later analysis estimated false discovery rates by permuting HLA or CMV assignments 20 times. In a later analysis, co-occurring TCRs were grouped with DBSCAN, and TCRdist sequence similarity was added when clustering was performed within HLA-allele-positive subsets. For co-occurrence clustering, repertoires with fewer than 30,000 or more than 120,000 public chains were excluded, along with a handful of repertoires with anomalous nucleotide sharing. TCRdb obtained this table from immuneACCESS and retained in-frame rearrangements with V and J assigned. These tables miss some clones; where compared with another copy, unresolved V genes account for less than half of the shortfall, and the remainder is unexplained. The V and J calls and clone size were taken over from that table, and D and trimming were inferred from the DNA. The sample table includes under 150,000 clones. The biggest ten clones account for less than 3.5% of the sample.

The CDR3 spans 15 residues, from the cysteine through the phenylalanine. Only CDR3 DNA is held: 45 bases, read in frame from base 1. For this chain, trimming is 8 bases at the V end and 3 bases at the J end, and the number of junction bases without a gene match is 10. Based on the germline V gene, the CDR1 and CDR2 sequences are MGHDK and SYGVNS. The full study reports these points: In a later analysis, most CMV-associated TCR beta chains were found to appear HLA-restricted, with HLA associations seemingly driven largely by CMV exposure. HLA typing was unavailable for some donors at each locus, so association tests used only the typed subset. A few of the identified cytomegalovirus-associated TCR beta chains were confirmed in vitro to be specific for cytomegalovirus antigens. Cytomegalovirus status was reported to be diagnosed by the classifier with high specificity and sensitivity in both the original and validation cohorts. When HLA alleles, especially DR and DQ, strongly co-occurred, TCR associations were difficult to assign to individual alleles. A further reported finding was that TCR beta sequences accurately predicted the HLA-A and HLA-B alleles for most subjects in the first cohort. In a later analysis, TCR association rates were found to vary across HLA loci, with the most associated TCRs seen for DRB1 alleles and the fewest for HLA-C alleles. According to a later analysis, parvovirus B19, influenza, CMV and Epstein-Barr virus appeared linked to several top co-occurrence clusters. The authors suggested that the approach could potentially be generalized to other disease states and immunological phenotypes. A total of 164 TCR beta chains were listed by the study as associated with cytomegalovirus. Linkage disequilibrium might explain the correlated functional status among segregating V segments, but an unknown experimental factor could not be excluded. Because counts were too low, fewer than 20 rarely observed V segments, including chromosome 9 orphons, were excluded from the earlier analysis of around 590 of the donors. Presence/absence analyses assumed roughly uniform sequencing depth across donors, an assumption that may not hold. A later genetic analysis reported fewer N-insertions in productive TCRs among donors in an Asian-associated ancestry cluster than the roughly 640-donor mean. In an earlier analysis of around 600 of the donors, most TCR beta V segments appeared in productive rearrangements about 90% or about 30% of the time, broadly matching IMGT annotations. Most TCR sequences were observed very rarely across donors, whereas some public TCRs were present in many individuals. Because the 87-base-pair reads could not distinguish some IMGT-functional V segments, including TRBV6-2 and TRBV6-3, those segments were excluded. The only immune exposure information available for the cohort was CMV serostatus. V-gene and J-gene trimming of TCR beta chains was associated with a missense DCLRE1C variant in a later genetic analysis, and the association was replicated in an independent cohort. A cluster of highly shared sequence variants was judged likely to be a technical artifact of the sequencing pipeline. At a false discovery rate of 0.05, a later analysis linked some 18,000 TCR beta sequences to specific HLA alleles. In a later analysis, HLA-associated TCR beta chains showed more clonal expansion and lower generation probabilities than non-associated chains that were equally common. In this cohort, only TCR beta chains were sequenced, and detectable features were limited by the absence of alpha or paired-chain data.

Turning to this clone: This clone's antigen is unknown.

Material for sequencing was PBMCs. The V and J segments used are TRBV25-1 and TRBJ2-7; TRBD1 matches 10 bases in the middle. The TCR originated in a man aged 40-49 years in good health and CMV-seronegative. The base sequence is TGTGCCAGCGAAGCTGCTGGGACAGGGGACTACGAGCAGTACTTC. Translated, this is CASEAAGTGDYEQYF.